This T cell receptor (delta chain) was identified during a study of gamma delta lymphoproliferative disorders and STAT genes (dated by TCRdb to 2017 to 2018). About the study as a whole: The LymphoTrack Dx TCRG Assay was used to prepare gamma-chain libraries from at least 50 ng of genomic DNA. Since no corresponding Invivoscribe delta assay was available, delta-chain libraries were prepared following the standard operating procedure of the EuroClonality-NGS working group. Within a larger immunophenotypic and STAT-mutation study, TCR gamma and delta CDR3 repertoires were profiled by deep sequencing in Tgammadelta lymphoproliferative disease patients and healthy controls. To confirm results, a couple of gamma-chain samples and all delta-chain samples were sequenced twice.

For both patients and controls, peripheral blood mononuclear cells were isolated, and the genomic DNA from these cells was used for TCR sequencing. Controls were approximately 23 healthy adult blood donors, with a median age of about 70 years and some 12 males and approximately 11 females, matched to patients for age and sex. In both library methods, multiplex PCR was carried out with primers targeting conserved V and J regions of the TCR genes. Purified and pooled amplicons were sequenced on an Illumina MiSeq platform. For the original study's pipeline: V(D)J alignment, clonotype assembly and translation were handled by MiXCR, while functionality assessment and CDR3 repertoire analyses were done with VDJtools. The IMGT definition of CDR3 was applied, and only productive sequences using functional genes were analyzed, with ORF genes and pseudogenes left out. A custom Python script was used to look across all patients and controls for identical amino acid CDR3s belonging to major clonotypes, meaning those with a frequency of >=5%. A one-sided non-parametric Wilcoxon test was used to compare clonotype frequencies between patients and controls. For TCRdb, the public reads were processed anew by CATT, and duplicate DNA sequences were folded into one row. The V and J calls and clone size are TCRdb's, not the authors'. The sample table lists roughly 1,400 delta-chain clones, roughly 2.9% of them with a count of one. 14% to 15% of the sample is in the top ten clones.

Concerning this clone: It lacks a known antigen. It differs at one base from a far larger clone, so likely a read error. The same CDR3 arises from other DNA sequences in this sample as well.

There are 16 amino acids in the CDR3, from cysteine to phenylalanine inclusive. Only the CDR3 DNA is retained, 48 bases long and in frame from the first base. The germline V gene yields TSWWSYY for CDR1 and QGS for CDR2. V is pruned by 0 bases and J by 11 bases, leaving 12 bases of the junction without a gene match. Results and caveats for the whole study, not just this receptor: Almost every major gamma and delta clonotype in patients was public, meaning shared with at least one healthy donor, and only a couple of gamma clonotypes were private to disease. The authors noted that NGS specificity may be reduced at low frequencies, so the public or private nature of leukemic clones needs confirmation. Control T cells were likely spread across varied maturation stages, whereas leukemic cells were skewed toward terminal effectors, which potentially limits comparisons between patients and controls. When whole repertoires were clustered, patient gamma repertoires were grouped separately from healthy controls, whereas no separation between groups was observed for delta repertoires.

The sequence was collected from a human donor in good health. Sequencing input: blood. The sequence is built from TRDV1 and TRDJ1, and 10 bases in between align with TRDD3. The CDR3 is CALGELRRGIRNRLIF. In nucleotide form, the sequence is TGTGCTCTTGGGGAACTTCGGCGGGGGATACGCAACAGGCTCATCTTT.